Presented here are 7 T cell receptor beta chains from one specimen sequenced in a study of blood T cell repertoires in COVID-19. Clones were read by immunoSEQ multiplex PCR, and TCRdb kept only the in-frame ones, dropping some. Among about 440,000 clones listed, roughly 91% were seen once. The sample consisted of PBMCs or T cells enriched from blood (not recorded which). The origin of the receptors is a man aged 18 to 29 who had recovered from COVID-19.

A single count supports this clone. This chain links TRBV7-9 with TRBJ2-7; the match to TRBD1 covers 9 bases. Losses at the gene ends were 4 bases for V and 3 bases for J; bases not matched to a gene: 4. Germline CDR1 is SEHNR and CDR2 is FQNEAQ (reference sequence). CDR3 size: 14 residues. The CDR3 DNA reads as TGTGCCAGCAGCTCCCGGGACAGGGACTACGAGCAGTACTTC. Protein sequence: CASSSRDRDYEQYF.

The chain is built from TRBV30 and TRBJ1-1; TRBD1 agrees at 8 bases. The CDR3 loop spans 16 amino acids. Trimming at V came to 3 bases and at J to 5 bases, leaving 14 bases not matched to a gene. The germline CDR1 and CDR2 sequences are GTSNPN and SVGIG (reference sequence). This CDR3 reads CAWRGQGGFAGTEAFF. The CDR3 bases are TGTGCCTGGAGAGGACAGGGTGGGTTCGCGGGGACTGAAGCTTTCTTT.

The rearrangement links TRBV5-1 to TRBJ2-3; D ambiguous. The germline V gene has CDR1 SGHRS and CDR2 YFSETQ. V gave up 0 bases and J gave up 0 bases, with 5 bases separating them. CDR3 length: 14 amino acids. Here the CDR3 DNA reads TGCGCCAGCAGCTTGGGTCCTAGCACAGATACGCAGTATTTT. It encodes CASSLGPSTDTQYF.

The genes are TRBV12-3 or TRBV12-4 and TRBJ2-7, with D tentatively TRBD2 (5 bases). This CDR3 spans 13 amino acids. V was cut by 6 bases and J by 6 bases, with 15 bases left in between. CDR3: CASSPNPGGEQYF. Written as DNA, the CDR3 is TGTGCCAGCAGCCCTAACCCAGGAGGCGAGCAGTACTTC.

The rearrangement links TRBV5-1 to TRBJ1-1, with 7 bases identical to TRBD1. This CDR3 spans 14 amino acids. The germline V gene encodes CDR1 SGHRS and CDR2 YFSETQ. Losses at the gene ends were 2 bases for V and 2 bases for J; bases not matched to a gene: 3. The CDR3 nucleotides are TGCGCCAGCAGCTTACGACAGGGCAACACTGAAGCTTTCTTT. Translated: CASSLRQGNTEAFF. The full variable domain, in which reference TRBV5-1 and TRBJ1-1 provide the parts outside the CDR3, is KAGVTQTPRYLIKTRGQQVTLSCSPISGHRSVSWYQQTPGQGLQFLFEYFSETQRNKGNFPGRFSGRQFSNSRSEMNVSTLELGDSALYLCASSLRQGNTEAFFGQGTRLTVV.

V gene TRBV16 combines with J gene TRBJ2-7, with 8 bases aligning to TRBD1. Germline V gene sequence: CDR1 KGHSY, CDR2 FQNENV. The trim removed 5 bases at V and 5 bases at J, leaving 8 bases unmatched. This CDR3 contains 14 residues. CDR3 sequence (DNA): TGTGCCAGCAGCGCCGACAGGGGATGGAACGAGCAGTACTTC. Encoded protein: CASSADRGWNEQYF.

The chain recombines TRBV9 with TRBJ2-7; 7 nucleotides match TRBD2. Trimming cost V 3 bases and J 6 bases; bases outside gene matches: 9. There are 14 residues in the CDR3. From germline, CDR1 is SGDLS and CDR2 YYNGEE. This CDR3 is CASSEVAGVSEQYF. The CDR3 DNA reads TGTGCCAGCAGCGAGGTGGCGGGAGTCTCCGAGCAGTACTTC.